Presented here are 4 T cell receptor beta chains from one specimen sequenced in a study of OX40 agonist ivuxolimab in advanced cancers. Libraries were prepared by immunoSEQ multiplex PCR; TCRdb keeps only in-frame clonotypes and omits some of them. This sample yields some 89,000 clones, of which around 80% are seen a single time; approximately 1.7% belongs to the top ten. Specimen: CD4+ or CD8+ T cells sorted from blood, collected in a trial of the OX40 agonist ivuxolimab. Receptors originate from an adult with an advanced solid tumor such as melanoma, head and neck, liver or kidney cancer.

The chain is built from TRBV7-2 and TRBJ1-2, with D possibly being TRBD1 (6 bases). The CDR3 loop spans 13 amino acids. Germline CDR1 reads SGHTA; CDR2 reads FQGNSA. V lost 5 bases, J lost 8 bases, and 15 bases lay in between. CDR3 in DNA: TGTGCCAGCAGCCCGCCAGGGGAGAAAGGCTACACCTTC. It codes for CASSPPGEKGYTF.

This clone was recorded a few times. Written as DNA, the CDR3 is TGCGCCAGCGACTCAGGGATCGGCACAGATACGCAGTATTTT. As protein: CASDSGIGTDTQYF. The rearrangement joins TRBV5-1 to TRBJ2-3; D is possibly TRBD1 (5 bases). Between the trimmed V and J ends, which lost 7 bases and 1 base, there was a span of 13 bases. This CDR3 is built from 14 residues. Per the germline V gene, CDR1 is SGHRS and CDR2 is YFSETQ.

The V and J genes are TRBV5-1 and TRBJ1-2, with 7 bases lining up with TRBD1. Germline-derived CDR1 and CDR2 are SGHRS and YFSETQ. CDR3 length equals 14 residues. Germline trimming cut 5 bases from V and 7 bases from J; bases unmatched to any gene: 11. The CDR3 sequence is CASRAATGEGGYTF. The CDR3 coding sequence is TGCGCCAGCAGAGCCGCAACAGGGGAGGGTGGCTACACCTTC.

V and J are TRBV10-3 and TRBJ1-1; tentatively, D is TRBD1 (6 bases). CDR3 length: 13 residues. V lost 6 bases, J lost 6 bases, and 14 bases lay in between. Germline assignment: CDR1 ENHRY and CDR2 SYGVKD. The CDR3 spells CAIREGGAAEAFF. The CDR3 DNA is TGTGCCATCAGAGAAGGGGGGGCCGCTGAAGCTTTCTTT.